This TCR beta chain is drawn from a study of T cells of healthy individuals. Each CDR3 protein is one row after TCRdb ran MiXCR on the 5' RACE reads. The table has about 53,000 distinct CDR3 sequences, about 15% seen once. Trimming removed 0 bases at V and 3 bases at J, with 12 bases between. The CDR3 is made up of 15 amino acids. Per germline, CDR1 MNHEY and CDR2 SVGAGI. This receptor was taken from a human donor in good health. V is TRBV6-5 and J is TRBJ2-7; no clear D. The CDR3 DNA is TGTGCCAGCAGTTACTCCCGCTCAGTGGGCTACGAGCAGTACTTC. It specifies CASSYSRSVGYEQYF.